This T cell receptor (beta chain) was recovered during a study of T cell responses to AZD1222 COVID-19 vaccine. Study observations and caveats: Among vaccine-associated CD4 TCRs, coverage spanned spike, with dominance at 160-218 and 743-854. Spike-specific TCRs gained breadth and depth after people received two AZD1222 doses. The reported proportion of spike-specific TCRs targeting unmutated variant regions was nearly half.

Comments on this clone: Its antigen remains unknown.

Trimming stripped 1 base from V and 2 bases from J, with 8 bases between. Germline loops: CDR1 SGHTA, CDR2 FQGNSA. The CDR3 consists of 14 residues. This table comes from immunoSEQ multiplex PCR, and its TCRdb copy is limited to in-frame clones, with some not included. This table holds more than 150,000 clones, approximately 90% found once. The V gene is TRBV7-2, the J gene TRBJ1-2; D is unresolved. This clonotype was obtained from an adult in good health. The specimen was peripheral blood, collected on day 0 of AZD1222 vaccination. The CDR3 region is CASSLGVRNYGYTF. The CDR3, as DNA: TGTGCCAGCAGCTTAGGTGTACGGAACTATGGCTACACCTTC.